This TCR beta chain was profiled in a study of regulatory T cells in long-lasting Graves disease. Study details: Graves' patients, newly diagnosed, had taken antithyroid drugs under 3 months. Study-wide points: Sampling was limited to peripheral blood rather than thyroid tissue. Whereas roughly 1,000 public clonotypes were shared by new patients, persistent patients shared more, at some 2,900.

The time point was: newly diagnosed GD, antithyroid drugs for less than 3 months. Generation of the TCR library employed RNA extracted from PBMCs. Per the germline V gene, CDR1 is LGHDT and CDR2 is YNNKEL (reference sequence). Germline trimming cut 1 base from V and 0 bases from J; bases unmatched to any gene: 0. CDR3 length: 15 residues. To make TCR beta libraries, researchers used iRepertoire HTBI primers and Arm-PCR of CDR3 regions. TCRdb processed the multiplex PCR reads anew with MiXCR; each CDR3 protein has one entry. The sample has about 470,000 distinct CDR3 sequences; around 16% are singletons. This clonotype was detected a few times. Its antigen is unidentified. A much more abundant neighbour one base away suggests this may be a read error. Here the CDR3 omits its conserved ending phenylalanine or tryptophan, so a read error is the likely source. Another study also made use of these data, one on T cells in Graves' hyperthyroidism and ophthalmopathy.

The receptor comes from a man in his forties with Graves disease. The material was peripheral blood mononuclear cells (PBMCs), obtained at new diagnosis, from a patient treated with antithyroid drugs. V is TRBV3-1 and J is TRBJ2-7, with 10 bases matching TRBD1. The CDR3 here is CASSQGDRGSYEQYL. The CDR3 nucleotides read TGTGCCAGCAGCCAAGGGGACAGGGGCTCCTACGAGCAGTACCTC.